This TCR beta chain was sequenced during a study of blood T cell repertoires in COVID-19. In the original workflow: Scientists estimated how many nucleated cells there were by amplifying reference gene primers. The data were produced by immunoSEQ multiplex PCR, yet TCRdb's version contains in-frame clones alone and is incomplete. Clone size and the V and J calls come from that table; the DNA yielded D and trimming. The profile shows under 300,000 clones, approximately 82% of them singletons. The V segment lost 0 bases and the J segment 9 bases; nucleotides outside the gene matches: 14. The CDR3 contains 16 residues. Germline loops: CDR1 MNHEY, CDR2 SMNVEV (reference sequence).

This clonotype was obtained from a woman aged 18-30 years with acute or convalescent COVID-19. Sample: peripheral blood. The chain couples TRBV27 to TRBJ2-7, with TRBD2 identical over 7 bases. The CDR3 nucleotides are TGTGCCAGCAGTTTATCCATCGGGAGGTCCGGCGGGCGGCAGTACTTC. Translation: CASSLSIGRSGGRQYF.